Shown below are 21 T cell receptor beta chains from a single sample sequenced in a study of beta chain features in type 1 diabetes. Expressed TCRB transcripts got sequenced, as all isolated RNA was reverse transcribed. Assay used: immunoSEQ multiplex PCR; TCRdb lists only in-frame clones, some missing. Altogether about 150,000 clones are present, 11% being singletons, with the ten largest covering around 2%. The sample consisted of central memory CD4+ T cells from blood. All receptors come from a man aged 18 to 35 in good health.

This clone was counted a few times. The chain couples TRBV18 to TRBJ2-5; D may be TRBD1 (5 bases). V lost 4 bases and J 3 bases, leaving 9 bases between the germline ends. The CDR3 length is 13 residues. The V gene's germline CDR1 is KGHSH and CDR2 LQKENI. The CDR3 sequence: CASSLGHEETQYF. The CDR3 bases are TGTGCCAGCTCACTCGGACATGAAGAGACCCAGTACTTC. The complete variable domain, with remaining parts taken from reference TRBV18 and TRBJ2-5, reads NAGVMQNPRHLVRRRGQEARLRCSPMKGHSHVYWYRQLPEEGLKFMVYLQKENIIDESGMPKERFSAEFPKEGPSILRIQQVVRGDSAAYFCASSLGHEETQYFGPGTRLLVL.

The genes are TRBV15 and TRBJ1-2; possible D gene TRBD1, 5 bases. The CDR3 has 14 residues. Germline V gene sequence: CDR1 LNHNV, CDR2 YYDKDF (reference sequence). V lost 6 bases and J 4 bases, leaving 15 bases between the germline ends. The CDR3 sequence is CATSPGSFSYGYTF. The CDR3 DNA reads TGTGCCACCAGTCCAGGGAGTTTTAGCTATGGCTACACCTTC.

The chain is built from TRBV14 and TRBJ1-2; D uncertain. Germline V CDR1 and CDR2: SGHDN, FVKESK. Trimming pared 1 base from V and 2 bases from J, leaving 5 bases between. The CDR3 contains 13 residues. CDR3 amino acids: CASSQAGNYGYTF. In DNA, the CDR3 is TGTGCCAGCAGCCAAGCCGGAAACTATGGCTACACCTTC.

The genes are TRBV13 and TRBJ2-3; TRBD2 aligns across 7 bases. The V segment lost 3 bases and the J segment 2 bases; nucleotides outside the gene matches: 8. The CDR3 is made up of 16 amino acids. Germline V gene sequence: CDR1 PRHDT, CDR2 FYEKMQ (reference sequence). The CDR3 DNA reads TGTGCCAGCAGCTTGTATGTGGGAGGGCTCACAGATACGCAGTATTTT. It encodes CASSLYVGGLTDTQYF.

The rearrangement links TRBV11-3 to TRBJ2-7; D remains ambiguous. The ends were cut back, 0 bases at V and 1 base at J, with 4 bases in the middle. The CDR3 is made up of 13 amino acids. CDR1 is SGHNT and CDR2 is YENEEA in the germline V gene. The CDR3, as DNA: TGTGCCAGCAGCTTAGACCCTTCCTACGAGCAGTACTTC. Protein sequence: CASSLDPSYEQYF.

This clone turned up a few times. V usage is TRBV28 and J usage is TRBJ2-7, with TRBD1 matching over 9 bases. In germline, CDR1 is MDHEN, CDR2 SYDVKM. The CDR3 runs 15 residues. J lost 5 bases, V lost 2 bases, and 7 bases had no gene match. The CDR3 DNA is TGTGCCAGCAGTTTAACGGGACAGGGTAGCAACGAGCAGTACTTC. Translation gives CASSLTGQGSNEQYF. The whole variable domain, filled in from reference TRBV28 and TRBJ2-7, reads DVKVTQSSRYLVKRTGEKVFLECVQDMDHENMFWYRQDPGLGLRLIYFSYDVKMKEKGDIPEGYSVSREKKERFSLILESASTNQTSMYLCASSLTGQGSNEQYFGPGTRLTVT.

The chain carries TRBV7-2 and TRBJ2-3; 9 nucleotides match TRBD2. The germline V gene has CDR1 SGHTA and CDR2 FQGNSA. Trimming at V came to 3 bases and at J to 2 bases, leaving 6 bases not matched to a gene. The CDR3 has 16 amino acids. The CDR3 sequence is CASSLVTGLATDTQYF. CDR3 nucleotides: TGTGCCAGCAGCTTGGTAACGGGACTAGCCACAGATACGCAGTATTTT.

This clone was recorded a few times. The chain has TRBV28 and TRBJ2-6; 10 nucleotides agree with TRBD1. Per the germline V gene, CDR1 is MDHEN and CDR2 is SYDVKM. This CDR3 region has 17 residues. Trimming cost V 6 bases and J 0 bases; bases outside gene matches: 5. The DNA for the CDR3 is TGTGCCAGCAGGGCGGGACAGGGGTACTCTGGGGCCAACGTCCTGACTTTC. It codes for CASRAGQGYSGANVLTF.

This clone was counted between two and nine times. The chain couples TRBV28 to TRBJ1-4; 7 nucleotides agree with TRBD1. Trimming took 0 bases from V and 8 from J; bases not matched to a gene: 3. Looked up from germline, CDR1 is MDHEN and CDR2 is SYDVKM. CDR3 size: 14 residues. CDR3 in amino acids: CASSLWAGGEKLFF. CDR3 in DNA: TGTGCCAGCAGTTTATGGGCAGGGGGGGAAAAACTGTTTTTT.

This clone was picked up a small number of times. The V and J genes are TRBV28 and TRBJ2-7; 7 bases map to TRBD2. This CDR3 spans 14 amino acids. CDR1 and CDR2 from the germline V gene are MDHEN and SYDVKM. V lost 4 bases and J lost 6; bases outside the gene matches: 9. This CDR3 is CASSSVGGPSEQYF. The DNA for the CDR3 is TGTGCCAGCAGTTCAGTGGGAGGGCCTTCCGAGCAGTACTTC.

This clone was observed a few times. This chain connects TRBV14 to TRBJ2-1; D might be TRBD1 (7 bases). This CDR3 region has 16 residues. Germline V lookup: CDR1 SGHDN, CDR2 FVKESK. The V end lost 5 bases, the J end lost 7 bases, and 21 bases lay between the germline ends. The CDR3, as DNA: TGTGCCAGCAGCATCCGGACAGGAGGGCTTCGGAATGAGCAGTTCTTC. Its translation is CASSIRTGGLRNEQFF.

At least ten counts were recorded for this clone. The chain carries TRBV7-9 and TRBJ2-1; no definite D call. Trimming removed 1 base at V and 6 bases at J, with 13 bases between. The CDR3 extends over 15 amino acids. Germline V gives CDR1 SEHNR, CDR2 FQNEAQ (reference sequence). CDR3 DNA: TGTGCCAGCAGCTTAGGCCAGACGCGCGGCAATGAGCAGTTCTTC. Encoded protein: CASSLGQTRGNEQFF. The variable domain in full, with the rest retrieved from reference TRBV7-9 and TRBJ2-1, is DTGVSQNPRHKITKRGQNVTFRCDPISEHNRLYWYRQTLGQGPEFLTYFQNEAQLEKSRLLSDRFSAERPKGSFSTLEIQRTEQGDSAMYLCASSLGQTRGNEQFFGPGTRLTVL.

The table lists this clone with a few counts. The rearrangement links TRBV10-3 to TRBJ2-5, with 9 bases aligning to TRBD2. The CDR3 loop spans 16 amino acids. In germline, CDR1 is ENHRY, CDR2 SYGVKD. J gave up 2 bases and V 3 bases, and 7 bases lay outside the gene matches. CDR3 nucleotides: TGTGCCATCAGTGACTTAGCGGGGGCTCGACAAGAGACCCAGTACTTC. Its translation is CAISDLAGARQETQYF.

The rearrangement uses TRBV2 and TRBJ2-3; D is undetermined. CDR1 is SNHLY, CDR2 FYNNEI, per germline. V dropped 3 bases and J dropped 6 bases, with 7 bases sitting between them. This CDR3 spans 12 amino acids. Here the CDR3 DNA reads TGTGCCAGCAGTGAGGTCGTGGATACGCAGTATTTT. Translated: CASSEVVDTQYF.

The sample holds a few counts of this clone. It may be a read error: a sequence one base away is much more abundant. V is TRBV10-3 and J is TRBJ2-1; 12 bases align to TRBD2. Germline CDR1 and CDR2: ENHRY and SYGVKD. V gave up 2 bases and J gave up 8 bases; unmatched junction bases: 10. There are 17 residues in the CDR3. The CDR3 region has the DNA TGTGCCATCAGTGAGGGCGCTAGCGGGAGGGGCCGGCATGAGCAGTTCTTC. Its protein is CAISEGASGRGRHEQFF.

The table lists this clone with many counts. CDR3 residues: CASSRDLKGPQHF. CDR3 DNA sequence: TGTGCCAGCAGTAGGGACCTTAAGGGGCCCCAGCATTTT. V is TRBV6-4 and J is TRBJ1-5, with TRBD1 as a possible D gene (5 bases). The V end was cut by 5 bases, the J end by 9 bases, with 14 bases between. The CDR3 is 13 residues long. Germline CDR1 reads MRHNA; CDR2 reads SNTAGT.

The chain is built from TRBV9 and TRBJ1-1; possible D gene TRBD1, 6 bases. Trimming stripped 3 bases from V and 1 base from J, with 13 bases between. This CDR3 spans 15 amino acids. Germline V gene lookup returns CDR1 SGDLS and CDR2 YYNGEE. CDR3 nucleotide sequence: TGTGCCAGCAGCGATAAACAGGGACGGAACACTGAAGCTTTCTTT. Residues: CASSDKQGRNTEAFF.

This clone was observed a few times. CDR3 coding DNA: TGTGCCAGCAGCTTACTGGGACTGCTCCAGGACGAGACCCAGTACTTC. Encoded protein: CASSLLGLLQDETQYF. The genes are TRBV7-9 and TRBJ2-5; D possibly corresponds to TRBD2 (6 bases). V was shortened by 2 bases and J by 5 bases, with 18 bases between the two germline ends. The germline CDR1 and CDR2 sequences are SEHNR and FQNEAQ (reference sequence). The CDR3 totals 16 residues.

The chain combines TRBV19 with TRBJ2-7, with 8 bases lining up with TRBD1. The germline V gene has CDR1 LNHDA and CDR2 SQIVND (reference sequence). This CDR3 is 15 amino acids long. V lost 7 bases and J lost 4; bases outside the gene matches: 12. CDR3 sequence reads: CASTTAPGGGYEQYF. The CDR3 nucleotides are TGTGCCAGTACCACAGCCCCAGGGGGCGGGTACGAGCAGTACTTC. Full variable domain (missing parts from reference TRBV19 and TRBJ2-7): DGGITQSPKYLFRKEGQNVTLSCEQNLNHDAMYWYRQDPGQGLRLIYYSQIVNDFQKGDIAEGYSVSREKKESFPLTVTSAQKNPTAFYLCASTTAPGGGYEQYFGPGTRLTVT.

The J gene is TRBJ1-1, the V gene TRBV6-5; unclear D gene. The germline V gene has CDR1 MNHEY and CDR2 SVGAGI. This CDR3 has 12 amino acids. V was clipped by 7 bases and J by 7 bases, with 13 bases between them. The CDR3 sequence: CASISRSSEAFF. CDR3 bases: TGTGCCAGCATATCGAGGAGCAGTGAAGCTTTCTTT.

The chain employs TRBV10-3 and TRBJ2-7; D possibly corresponds to TRBD2 (5 bases). V was shortened by 9 bases and J by 6 bases, with 24 bases between the two germline ends. Germline V gene data show CDR1 as ENHRY and CDR2 as SYGVKD. There are 15 residues in the CDR3. CDR3 loop: CAMGPGITQSAEQYF. The DNA of the CDR3 is TGTGCCATGGGCCCCGGGATCACACAATCTGCCGAGCAGTACTTC.